The present T cell receptor (beta chain) was sequenced within a study of cytomegalovirus exposure and HLA in healthy donors. A word on this clone: Antigen unknown.

Study results and caveats: More clonal expansion characterized HLA-associated TCR beta chains than equally common others in a later analysis. The presence/absence work took it that sequencing depth was about the same across donors. A later analysis linked a missense variant in DCLRE1C to the trimming of TCR beta V and J genes. Confirmation in vitro established that a few CMV-associated chains were specific for CMV antigens.

The primer mix had 60 Vbeta and 13 Jbeta primers. TCRdb's copy holds only in-frame clones and misses some; the assay was immunoSEQ multiplex PCR. Here the sample spans around 230,000 clones, about 85% being singletons. Source material: PBMCs. The receptor was isolated from a girl aged 2-10 years in good health and CMV-seronegative.

The CDR3 is CASSPDRGQTDTQYF. DNA for the CDR3: TGTGCCAGCAGCCCGGACAGGGGGCAGACAGATACGCAGTATTTT. V gene TRBV7-6 combines with J gene TRBJ2-3, with 11 bases matching TRBD1. The CDR3 spans 15 residues. Germline CDR1 and CDR2: SGHVS and FNYEAQ. Trimming cost V 5 bases and J 3 bases; bases outside gene matches: 4.